Shown below are 27 T cell receptor beta chains from a single sample sequenced in a study of glioma-infiltrating T cells after dendritic cell vaccination. Libraries were prepared by immunoSEQ multiplex PCR; TCRdb keeps only in-frame clonotypes and omits some of them. The table includes about 65,000 clones, about 89% detected once. The sample's time point: after dendritic cell vaccination, including at tumor progression/relapse. The material sequenced was blood, taken after dendritic cell vaccination. Receptors were obtained from a human donor with glioblastoma.

This clone was counted once. The chain has TRBV5-5 and TRBJ2-7; 14 bases fit TRBD2. Germline CDR1 SGHKS, CDR2 YYEKEE (reference sequence). Losses at the gene ends were 4 bases for V and 5 bases for J; bases not matched to a gene: 8. The CDR3 is 16 residues long. The CDR3 DNA is TGTGCCAGCAGCCCGGGACTAGCGGGAGTTTTACACGAGCAGTACTTC. Its translation: CASSPGLAGVLHEQYF.

This clone is a singleton in its sample. This chain joins TRBV30 and TRBJ1-4, with TRBD1 matching 7 bases. Germline V lookup: CDR1 GTSNPN, CDR2 SVGIG (reference sequence). The V gene end was trimmed by 3 bases and the J gene end by 8 bases; junction bases not matched to a gene: 9. CDR3 length: 14 amino acids. CDR3 sequence (DNA): TGTGCCTGGAGCGCAGGGGGGACCTGGGAAAAACTGTTTTTT. Protein sequence: CAWSAGGTWEKLFF.

The rearrangement links TRBV30 to TRBJ2-7, with TRBD1 matching 7 bases. The CDR3 loop spans 14 amino acids. CDR1 and CDR2 (germline): GTSNPN, SVGIG (reference sequence). The ends lost 0 bases at V and 5 bases at J; junction bases unmatched: 7. CDR3 sequence (DNA): TGTGCCTGGAGTGTTAAGGGGGCGACCCACGAGCAGTACTTC. It encodes CAWSVKGATHEQYF. Using reference TRBV30 and TRBJ2-7 for the parts outside the CDR3, the full variable domain is SQTIHQWPATLVQPVGSPLSLECTVEGTSNPNLYWYRQAAGRGLQLLFYSVGIGQISSEVPQNLSASRPQDRQFILSSKKLLLSDSGFYLCAWSVKGATHEQYFGPGTRLTVT.

CDR3 sequence (DNA): TGTGCCAGCAGTTACTCGACAGGGCGTGGACGAGATGGCTACACCTTC. Translation gives CASSYSTGRGRDGYTF. V usage is TRBV6-5 and J usage is TRBJ1-2; TRBD1 matches at 7 bases. Unmatched junction bases numbered 10, after V lost 0 bases and J lost 6 bases. The CDR3 contains 16 residues. Germline V gene sequence: CDR1 MNHEY, CDR2 SVGAGI.

J is TRBJ2-1 and V is TRBV5-1, with 7 nucleotides matching TRBD2. The CDR3 loop spans 14 amino acids. V dropped 0 bases and J dropped 7; count of bases not matched to a gene: 4. The germline gives CDR1 SGHRS, CDR2 YFSETQ. This CDR3 is CASSLGGRRNEQFF. CDR3 in DNA: TGCGCCAGCAGCTTGGGCGGGAGACGGAATGAGCAGTTCTTC.

The chain joins TRBV19 to TRBJ2-2; 7 positions agree with TRBD1. Losses at the gene ends were 5 bases for V and 4 bases for J; bases not matched to a gene: 19. The germline CDR1 and CDR2 sequences are LNHDA and SQIVND (reference sequence). The CDR3 covers 19 residues. The CDR3, as DNA: TGTGCCAGTAGTCCCCGCCGACGGACAGGAACCTCGAGCACCGGGGAGCTGTTTTTT. Translating gives CASSPRRRTGTSSTGELFF. Using reference TRBV19 and TRBJ2-2 for the parts outside the CDR3, the full variable domain is DGGITQSPKYLFRKEGQNVTLSCEQNLNHDAMYWYRQDPGQGLRLIYYSQIVNDFQKGDIAEGYSVSREKKESFPLTVTSAQKNPTAFYLCASSPRRRTGTSSTGELFFGEGSRLTVL.

CDR3 in DNA: TGTGCCACCCAGGGGGGACAGGGGAACACTGAAGCTTTCTTT. It encodes CATQGGQGNTEAFF. This chain links TRBV19 with TRBJ1-1; 9 bases are shared with TRBD1. Trimming took 10 bases from V and 1 from J; bases not matched to a gene: 7. CDR3 length: 14 amino acids. Per germline, CDR1 LNHDA and CDR2 SQIVND (reference sequence).

The V call is TRBV10-2, the J call TRBJ2-2, with TRBD2 identical over 8 bases. The CDR3 length is 16 residues. Germline trimming cut 0 bases from V and 6 bases from J; bases unmatched to any gene: 6. The germline V gene encodes CDR1 WSHSY and CDR2 SAAADI. For the CDR3, the DNA is TGCGCCAGCAGTGAGTCGCGCAACGGGAGGGCCGGGGAGCTGTTTTTT. The encoded protein is CASSESRNGRAGELFF.

The rearrangement uses TRBV7-2 and TRBJ2-7; 8 nucleotides agree with TRBD2. V was clipped by 7 bases and J by 2 bases; unmatched bases: 10. The germline V gene encodes CDR1 SGHTA and CDR2 FQGNSA. The CDR3 covers 15 residues. CDR3 nucleotides: TGTGCCAGCAACCCGACAGCGGGAGTTCCCTACGAGCAGTACTTC. This sequence encodes CASNPTAGVPYEQYF.

There are a few counts of this clone. The gene calls are TRBV11-2 and TRBJ1-2; tentatively, D is TRBD1 (6 bases). The CDR3 length is 15 residues. V was trimmed by 5 bases and J by 4 bases, leaving 17 bases between them. Germline V gene lookup returns CDR1 SGHAT and CDR2 FQNNGV. The CDR3 DNA sequence: TGTGCCAGCAGCCCTGGCTACAGGGTAACCTATGGCTACACCTTC. This encodes CASSPGYRVTYGYTF.

The chain is built from TRBV5-1 and TRBJ2-5; 8 bases line up with TRBD2. The junction had 0 bases not matched to a gene; V was cut back by 0 bases and J by 5 bases. CDR3 length equals 13 residues. Germline V gene data show CDR1 as SGHRS and CDR2 as YFSETQ. This CDR3 is CASSLGGRETQYF. In nucleotides, the CDR3 is TGCGCCAGCAGCTTGGGCGGGAGGGAGACCCAGTACTTC.

Judged by abundance, this clone is medium-sized. This chain connects TRBV19 to TRBJ1-2; D may be TRBD1 (6 bases). Between the trimmed V and J ends, which lost 4 bases and 10 bases, there was a span of 10 bases. This CDR3 has 11 residues. In germline, CDR1 is LNHDA, CDR2 SQIVND (reference sequence). DNA for the CDR3: TGTGCCAGTAGTAGAGGACAGATCTACACCTTC. The encoded protein is CASSRGQIYTF.

Details on this clone: Other nucleotide sequences in the sample specify the same CDR3. V is TRBV27 and J is TRBJ1-1, with 7 positions matching TRBD1. Germline trimming cut 5 bases from V and 4 bases from J; bases unmatched to any gene: 4. The CDR3 covers 13 residues. Germline V gene lookup returns CDR1 MNHEY and CDR2 SMNVEV (reference sequence). Here the CDR3 DNA reads TGTGCCAGCAGTCGACAGGGTGGCACTGAAGCTTTCTTT. Translation gives CASSRQGGTEAFF.

The chain recombines TRBV10-2 with TRBJ2-7; 12 bases are shared with TRBD2. The CDR3 has 14 residues. From germline, CDR1 is WSHSY and CDR2 SAAADI. V dropped 4 bases and J dropped 4; count of bases not matched to a gene: 2. This CDR3 reads CASSASGRGYEQYF. The CDR3 nucleotides read TGCGCCAGCAGTGCTAGCGGGAGGGGGTACGAGCAGTACTTC.

Only a few counts were recorded for this clone. The chain employs TRBV5-1 and TRBJ1-1; D perhaps matches TRBD1 (6 bases). Trimming took off 2 bases at V and 1 base at J, with 18 bases between the two ends. CDR3 length: 17 amino acids. Germline CDR1 SGHRS, CDR2 YFSETQ. The CDR3 here is CASSFGGLTGENTEAFF. The CDR3 DNA sequence: TGCGCCAGCAGCTTTGGGGGATTGACAGGAGAGAACACTGAAGCTTTCTTT.

This clone was seen more than once but under ten times. V gene TRBV7-2 combines with J gene TRBJ2-7; 9 bases are shared with TRBD1. CDR3 length: 14 amino acids. After removal of 5 bases from V and 2 bases from J, the junction contained 4 bases not matched to a gene. Germline-derived CDR1 and CDR2 are SGHTA and FQGNSA. The CDR3 DNA reads TGTGCCAGCAGCCCGGGACAGGGCGCCTACGAGCAGTACTTC. The encoded protein is CASSPGQGAYEQYF.

With regard to this clone: The same CDR3 arises from other DNA sequences in this sample as well. V usage is TRBV4-3 and J usage is TRBJ1-6; 8 bases line up with TRBD1. V dropped 1 base and J dropped 5; count of bases not matched to a gene: 4. The CDR3 has 16 amino acids. The germline V gene has CDR1 LGHNA and CDR2 YSLEER. The CDR3 region has the DNA TGCGCCAGCAGCCAAGCGGGACAGGTCAATAATTCACCCCTCCACTTT. This encodes CASSQAGQVNNSPLHF.

This clone was observed a single time. The chain uses TRBV30 and TRBJ2-3; TRBD1 matches 9 bases. V lost 8 bases to trimming and J lost 4 bases; unmatched junction nucleotides: 7. This CDR3 is 13 amino acids long. Germline V CDR1 and CDR2: GTSNPN, SVGIG (reference sequence). The CDR3 spells CARGQGIPDTQYF. For the CDR3, the DNA is TGTGCCCGAGGACAGGGGATTCCAGATACGCAGTATTTT.

The chain is built from TRBV9 and TRBJ1-2; 9 bases align to TRBD1. The CDR3 spans 15 residues. The V and J ends lost 7 bases and 6 bases, in that order; junction bases with no gene match: 13. Germline CDR1 is SGDLS and CDR2 is YYNGEE. The CDR3 DNA follows: TGTGCCAGCTCCAAAACGGGACAGGGTGGCAATGGCTACACCTTC. It is translated as CASSKTGQGGNGYTF.

The J gene is TRBJ2-7, the V gene TRBV2; D may be TRBD1 (7 bases). V lost 3 bases to trimming and J lost 3 bases, with 9 bases between them. The germline V gene encodes CDR1 SNHLY and CDR2 FYNNEI. This CDR3 has 13 residues. CDR3 nucleotide sequence: TGTGCCAGCAGTGACAGGGGGGTCTACGAGCAGTACTTC. Translated, it gives CASSDRGVYEQYF.

The chain uses TRBV6-5 and TRBJ2-5, with a possible D match to TRBD2 (5 bases). Germline V lookup: CDR1 MNHEY, CDR2 SVGAGI. The CDR3 totals 14 residues. Trimming took 5 bases from V and 7 from J, leaving 17 bases between them. CDR3 residues: CASSRAVPVLTQYF. In DNA, the CDR3 is TGTGCCAGCAGTCGAGCGGTACCCGTCCTGACCCAGTACTTC.

This clone came up once. The chain joins TRBV5-1 to TRBJ1-5; D is perhaps TRBD1 (5 bases). Germline V CDR1 and CDR2: SGHRS, YFSETQ. The CDR3 runs 14 residues. Trimming stripped 0 bases from V and 4 bases from J, with 8 bases between. The CDR3 region is CASSLAGVNQPQHF. CDR3 DNA: TGCGCCAGCAGCTTGGCGGGGGTAAATCAGCCCCAGCATTTT.

The gene calls are TRBV11-2 and TRBJ1-5; 8 bases are a match to TRBD1. Germline V lookup: CDR1 SGHAT, CDR2 FQNNGV. With 4 bases clipped from V and 7 bases from J, the junction kept 9 bases outside the gene matches. The CDR3 covers 15 residues. The CDR3 DNA reads TGTGCCAGCAGCTCACCCGGAGGACAGGGCCAGCCCCAGCATTTT. As protein: CASSSPGGQGQPQHF.

V gene TRBV18 combines with J gene TRBJ2-1; D gene unclear. Germline loops: CDR1 KGHSH, CDR2 LQKENI. Trimming left V 2 bases short and J 4 bases short, with 9 bases between. This CDR3 has 14 residues. The CDR3 loop reads CASSPLVAYNEQFF. DNA of the CDR3: TGTGCCAGCTCACCATTGGTCGCGTACAATGAGCAGTTCTTC.

The chain joins TRBV25-1 to TRBJ2-5; TRBD2 agrees at 10 bases. This CDR3 is 18 amino acids long. The V segment lost 9 bases and the J segment 4 bases; nucleotides outside the gene matches: 20. Germline-derived CDR1 and CDR2 are MGHDK and SYGVNS. The CDR3 DNA sequence: TGTGCCAGTCAGGCCCTGGGGCTAGCGGGAGTACGAGGAGAGACCCAGTACTTC. Residues: CASQALGLAGVRGETQYF.

The chain employs TRBV15 and TRBJ1-1, with unresolved D. In germline, CDR1 is LNHNV, CDR2 YYDKDF (reference sequence). The V end lost 0 bases, the J end lost 0 bases, and 11 bases lay between the germline ends. This CDR3 contains 16 residues. The CDR3, as DNA: TGTGCCACCAGCAGAGAAGTGGGAGGCCTGAACACTGAAGCTTTCTTT. It translates to CATSREVGGLNTEAFF.

The rearrangement joins TRBV5-6 to TRBJ1-5; D is uncertain. CDR3 length: 15 amino acids. The germline V gene encodes CDR1 SGHDT and CDR2 YYEEEE. V gave up 0 bases and J gave up 9 bases, with 16 bases separating them. The CDR3 region is CASSLAAQRGGPQHF. The CDR3 DNA is TGTGCCAGCAGCTTGGCCGCCCAGCGGGGTGGGCCCCAGCATTTT.